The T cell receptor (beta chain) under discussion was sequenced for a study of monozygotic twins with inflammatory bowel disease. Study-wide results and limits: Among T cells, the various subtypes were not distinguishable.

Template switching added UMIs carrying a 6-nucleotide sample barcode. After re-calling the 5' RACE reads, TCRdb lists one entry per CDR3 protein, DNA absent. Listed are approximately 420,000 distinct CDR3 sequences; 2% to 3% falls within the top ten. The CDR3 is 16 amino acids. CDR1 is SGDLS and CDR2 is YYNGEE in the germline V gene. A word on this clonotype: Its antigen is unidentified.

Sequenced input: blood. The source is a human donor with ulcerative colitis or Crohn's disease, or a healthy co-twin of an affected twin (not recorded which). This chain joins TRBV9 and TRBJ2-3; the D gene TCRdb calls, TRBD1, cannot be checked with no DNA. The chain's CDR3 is CASSVGQGLGTDTQYF.